One and the same sample provided the 17 T cell receptor beta chains below, sequenced in a study of beta chain features in type 1 diabetes. Investigators reverse transcribed all isolated RNA, so they sequenced expressed TCRB transcripts. Some clones are missing from TCRdb's copy, which holds only in-frame ones; the method was immunoSEQ multiplex PCR. The sample contains some 150,000 clones, roughly 10% of which appear only once. Sequencing used naive CD4+ T cells from blood. The source of these receptors is a man younger than 30 in good health.

This chain joins TRBV9 and TRBJ1-5, with D possibly being TRBD1 (6 bases). The CDR3 loop spans 14 amino acids. Trimming left V 10 bases short and J 3 bases short, with 17 bases between. Germline-derived CDR1 and CDR2 are SGDLS and YYNGEE. The CDR3 DNA reads TGTGCCGGGAACAACAGGGTCCACAATCAGCCCCAGCATTTT. This encodes CAGNNRVHNQPQHF. Full variable domain (missing parts from reference TRBV9 and TRBJ1-5): DSGVTQTPKHLITATGQRVTLRCSPRSGDLSVYWYQQSLDQGLQFLIQYYNGEERAKGNILERFSAQQFPDLHSELNLSSLELGDSALYFCAGNNRVHNQPQHFGDGTRLSIL.

In regard to this clone: Other DNA sequences within the sample encode an identical CDR3. The rearrangement joins TRBV7-9 to TRBJ2-5; D is ambiguous. Germline CDR1 is SEHNR and CDR2 is FQNEAQ (reference sequence). The CDR3 consists of 13 residues. Trimming removed 1 base at V and 3 bases at J, with 6 bases between. CDR3 nucleotide sequence: TGTGCCAGCAGCTTAGGGCTGAAAGAGACCCAGTACTTC. Encoded protein: CASSLGLKETQYF.

This clone was seen many times. V gene TRBV7-2 combines with J gene TRBJ2-7; D may be TRBD1 (6 bases). Per the germline V gene, CDR1 is SGHTA and CDR2 is FQGNSA. Trimming removed 5 bases from V and 7 bases from J, with 15 bases in between. The CDR3 is 13 amino acids. CDR3 nucleotides: TGTGCCAGCAGCCCTACATGGGGGCGAGAGCAGTACTTC. It yields the protein CASSPTWGREQYF. The whole variable domain, remainder taken from reference TRBV7-2 and TRBJ2-7, is GAGVSQSPSNKVTEKGKDVELRCDPISGHTALYWYRQSLGQGLEFLIYFQGNSAPDKSGLPSDRFSAERTGGSVSTLTIQRTQQEDSAVYLCASSPTWGREQYFGPGTRLTVT.

This chain joins TRBV6-5 and TRBJ1-5; D is possibly TRBD1 (6 bases). The CDR3 totals 16 residues. Trimming pared 2 bases from V and 0 bases from J, leaving 11 bases between. Germline lookup yields CDR1 MNHEY and CDR2 SVGAGI. CDR3 region: CASSYIRGDSNQPQHF. For the CDR3, the DNA is TGTGCCAGCAGTTACATCAGGGGAGATAGCAATCAGCCCCAGCATTTT.

The chain joins TRBV19 to TRBJ2-1, with a weak D call TRBD1 (6 bases). This CDR3 contains 16 residues. The germline gives CDR1 LNHDA, CDR2 SQIVND (reference sequence). V was clipped by 3 bases and J by 5 bases, with 17 bases between them. CDR3 loop: CASSIWTPGQNNEQFF. The CDR3 bases are TGTGCCAGTAGTATTTGGACGCCGGGACAAAACAATGAGCAGTTCTTC.

This chain links TRBV29-1 with TRBJ2-1, with D maybe TRBD2 (7 bases). This CDR3 spans 14 amino acids. V was pared by 3 bases and J by 6 bases, with 15 bases between. Germline CDR1 SQVTM, CDR2 ANQGSEA. CDR3 coding DNA: TGCAGCGTTGAGAGGGGGGGGGCGCGCAATGAGCAGTTCTTC. This codes for CSVERGGARNEQFF.

This clone was seen a handful of times. V gene TRBV7-2 combines with J gene TRBJ2-7, with a tentative D call TRBD1 (6 bases). Germline CDR1 reads SGHTA; CDR2 reads FQGNSA. The ends were cut back, 5 bases at V and 6 bases at J, with 11 bases in the middle. The CDR3 totals 12 residues. The CDR3 loop reads CASSAQGREQYF. The CDR3 DNA reads as TGTGCCAGCAGCGCACAGGGACGCGAGCAGTACTTC. Based on the CDR3 plus reference TRBV7-2 and TRBJ2-7, the full variable domain is GAGVSQSPSNKVTEKGKDVELRCDPISGHTALYWYRQSLGQGLEFLIYFQGNSAPDKSGLPSDRFSAERTGGSVSTLTIQRTQQEDSAVYLCASSAQGREQYFGPGTRLTVT.

The chain has TRBV5-1 and TRBJ2-3; TRBD1 matches at 7 bases. Per germline, CDR1 SGHRS and CDR2 YFSETQ. The length of the CDR3 is 18 residues. Trimming removed 1 base from V and 0 bases from J; junction bases left unmatched: 11. The CDR3 nucleotides are TGCGCCAGCAGCTTGTTAGTCACAACCAGGGGGAGCACAGATACGCAGTATTTT. This codes for CASSLLVTTRGSTDTQYF.

The chain joins TRBV5-1 to TRBJ1-5; D uncertain. V was pared by 0 bases and J by 5 bases, with 6 bases between. The CDR3 spans 13 residues. In germline, CDR1 is SGHRS, CDR2 YFSETQ. The CDR3 protein is CASSLAGDQPQHF. In DNA, the CDR3 is TGCGCCAGCAGCTTGGCCGGAGATCAGCCCCAGCATTTT. The full variable domain, rest sourced from reference TRBV5-1 and TRBJ1-5, is KAGVTQTPRYLIKTRGQQVTLSCSPISGHRSVSWYQQTPGQGLQFLFEYFSETQRNKGNFPGRFSGRQFSNSRSEMNVSTLELGDSALYLCASSLAGDQPQHFGDGTRLSIL.

This clone was seen a handful of times. The chain has TRBV5-4 and TRBJ2-1, with 8 nucleotides matching TRBD2. Trimming removed 1 base from V and 5 bases from J; junction bases left unmatched: 8. CDR3 length: 16 amino acids. In germline, CDR1 is SGHNT, CDR2 YYREEE (reference sequence). Here the CDR3 DNA reads TGTGCCAGCAGCTTGATGGGGCGGGGGGCCAACAATGAGCAGTTCTTC. Amino acid sequence: CASSLMGRGANNEQFF.

This clone showed up just once. The rearrangement uses TRBV7-2 and TRBJ2-5, with 10 bases identical to TRBD2. Germline V gene sequence: CDR1 SGHTA, CDR2 FQGNSA. V gave up 5 bases and J gave up 6 bases; unmatched junction bases: 6. This CDR3 region has 14 residues. The CDR3 coding sequence is TGTGCCAGCAGCCCCGGGACTAGCGTTCAGACCCAGTACTTC. It is translated as CASSPGTSVQTQYF.

The CDR3 sequence: CASSFLPRTGSGTGELFF. DNA of the CDR3: TGTGCCAGCAGCTTCTTACCCCGGACAGGGTCAGGCACCGGGGAGCTGTTTTTT. This chain uses TRBV7-6 with TRBJ2-2, with 8 bases lining up with TRBD1. Germline V CDR1 and CDR2: SGHVS, FNYEAQ. V was clipped by 3 bases and J by 4 bases; unmatched bases: 13. CDR3 length: 18 residues.

V and J are TRBV11-2 and TRBJ2-1, with 9 bases lining up with TRBD1. From germline, CDR1 is SGHAT and CDR2 FQNNGV. Germline trimming cut 5 bases from V and 8 bases from J; bases unmatched to any gene: 10. The CDR3 spans 15 residues. The CDR3: CASSKTGGVWDEQFF. CDR3 DNA: TGTGCCAGCAGCAAAACAGGGGGCGTGTGGGATGAGCAGTTCTTC.

The gene calls are TRBV21-1 and TRBJ2-5; TRBD1, as called in the table, went unchecked against the DNA. TRBV21-1 is a pseudogene locus. There are 15 residues in the CDR3. Here the CDR3 reads CASSKALRGRETQYF. The CDR3 region has the DNA TGTGCCAGCAGCAAAGCGCTCAGGGGGCGAGAGACCCAGTACTTC.

This clone came up many times. This sequence joins TRBV18 and TRBJ2-7; tentatively, D is TRBD1 (5 bases). The germline V gene encodes CDR1 KGHSH and CDR2 LQKENI. V lost 0 bases to trimming and J lost 3 bases, with 6 bases between them. The CDR3 is made up of 13 amino acids. In DNA form, the CDR3 reads TGTGCCAGCTCACCACCCCAGGGCTACGAGCAGTACTTC. It translates to CASSPPQGYEQYF.

The chain links TRBV5-4 to TRBJ1-3; D may be TRBD1 (6 bases). CDR3 length: 16 residues. The germline CDR1 and CDR2 sequences are SGHNT and YYREEE (reference sequence). The CDR3 here is CASARGKEGSGNTIYF. The CDR3 DNA follows: TGTGCGAGCGCAAGGGGGAAAGAGGGATCTGGAAACACCATATATTTT.

This chain joins TRBV6-5 and TRBJ2-5; tentatively, D is TRBD2 (7 bases). The end of the DNA aligns better with TRBJ2-7, so the J call may be wrong. Germline V gene data show CDR1 as MNHEY and CDR2 as SVGAGI. CDR3 length equals 15 residues. CDR3 region: CASSYLRGPAYEQYF. CDR3 coding DNA: TGTGCCAGCAGTTACTTGCGGGGGCCTGCCTACGAGCAGTACTTC.